This T cell receptor beta chain was captured by sequencing in a study of T cell repertoires in cytomegalovirus infection (dated 2019 in TCRdb). Regarding the research as a whole: Donor HLA type was relevant to the analysis, as public TCR beta signatures indicated carriage of CMV infection together with the matching HLA type.

As encoded in the germline V gene, CDR1 is MDHEN while CDR2 is SYDVKM. The V and J ends are trimmed by 7 bases and 3 bases, leaving 14 bases between them. Reading from cysteine to phenylalanine, the CDR3 counts 14 amino acids. The kept DNA is CDR3 alone, 42 bases in frame from the first base. The listed sequencing device is Illumina HiSeq 1500. TCRdb reran the public reads through fastp at Q25 and MiXCR, keeping productive beta chains. Each CDR3 protein gets just one entry, which takes the most common genes and DNA from the rows behind it. This sample has fewer than 85,000 distinct CDR3 sequences in its table, and more than 3% of those were observed once. About 20% of the sample goes to the ten largest clones. This clonotype was seen many times. Its antigen is currently not known. Base qualities are not provided; no much larger clone lies one nucleotide away. Results the study describes overall, beyond this receptor: The ex vivo response was dominated by HLA-C-restricted CMV-specific TCR beta clonotypes, which also provided the single most frequent clonotype in two of eight donors. In both this cohort and an independent approximately 400-donor cohort, the cumulative frequency of public TCR beta family members distinguished carriers of CMV infection plus the relevant HLA type.

The TCR originated in a human donor in good health (CMV status not recorded). Some clones in this sample may be carry-over from other donors' samples. This receptor chain uses TRBV28 and TRBJ2-3; 6 matching bases give a weak D call of TRBD2. Sequences were obtained from PBMCs. DNA sequence: TGTGCCAGCACCCAAGGAGGGAGAACAGATACGCAGTATTTT. It translates to CASTQGGRTDTQYF.